Given below is one T cell receptor beta chain in context. Its antigen is not known. Repertoires were generated with immunoSEQ multiplex PCR, while TCRdb's copy carries only in-frame clones and drops some. This table holds some 260,000 clones, roughly 90% found once. Separate from the roughly 700-subject first cohort, the approximately 120-subject validation cohort was the one that the donors belonged to. The data are from a study of cytomegalovirus exposure and HLA in healthy donors. Study information: In a later analysis, it was reported that the roughly 120 validation repertoires had been produced on the same platform as the 670 or so repertoires belonging to the first cohort. Study-wide results and limits: The authors enumerated around 150 TCR beta chains as linked to cytomegalovirus. Both high specificity and high sensitivity reportedly marked the classifier's diagnosis of cytomegalovirus status.

Germline V CDR1 and CDR2: SGHRS, YFSETQ. The ends were cut back, 4 bases at V and 7 bases at J, with 17 bases in the middle. This CDR3 comprises 15 residues. Sequenced input: PBMCs. This chain connects TRBV5-1 to TRBJ1-4; tentative D call: TRBD1 (5 bases). The TCR comes from a man aged 18 to 29 in good health and CMV-seropositive. CDR3 sequence: CASSQTGQRGEKLFF. DNA of the CDR3: TGCGCCAGCAGCCAGACCGGGCAAAGGGGTGAAAAACTGTTTTTT.